Below, 11 T cell receptor beta chains from the same sample are listed, as sequenced in a study of T cell changes during pregnancy in multiple sclerosis. TCRdb's copy holds only in-frame clones and misses some; the assay was immunoSEQ multiplex PCR. The data hold tens of thousands of clones, with about 90% observed a single time. This specimen was peripheral blood, taken in the second trimester of pregnancy. These receptors were obtained from a female donor in good health, enrolled as a control in a pregnancy study.

This sequence joins TRBV14 and TRBJ2-7; D not certain. Looked up from germline, CDR1 is SGHDN and CDR2 is FVKESK. The germline V and J ends were trimmed by 4 bases and 0 bases, with 13 bases remaining between them. This CDR3 contains 15 residues. This chain's CDR3 is CASSPTRKSSYEQYF. In nucleotides, the CDR3 is TGTGCCAGCAGCCCCACGCGTAAGAGCTCCTACGAGCAGTACTTC. Using reference TRBV14 and TRBJ2-7 for the parts outside the CDR3, the full variable domain is EAGVTQFPSHSVIEKGQTVTLRCDPISGHDNLYWYRRVMGKEIKFLLHFVKESKQDESGMPNNRFLAERTGGTYSTLKVQPAELEDSGVYFCASSPTRKSSYEQYFGPGTRLTVT.

The chain recombines TRBV18 with TRBJ1-4, with 7 bases lining up with TRBD1. This CDR3 spans 12 amino acids. CDR1 and CDR2 (germline): KGHSH, LQKENI. Trimming removed 6 bases from V and 8 bases from J; junction bases left unmatched: 3. CDR3 sequence (DNA): TGTGCCAGCTCGATCAGGGGGGAAAAACTGTTTTTT. Amino acids: CASSIRGEKLFF.

The V and J genes are TRBV19 and TRBJ1-2; 7 bases match TRBD1. The CDR3 is 11 amino acids. CDR1 and CDR2 from the germline V gene are LNHDA and SQIVND (reference sequence). With V trimmed by 10 bases and J by 6 bases, 5 bases remained unmatched. CDR3 protein: CATLTGNGYTF. CDR3 DNA sequence: TGTGCCACCCTGACAGGGAATGGCTACACCTTC.

The CDR3 DNA is TGTGCCCTCTACCCGGACAGGTATGGCTACACCTTC. Protein product: CALYPDRYGYTF. The J gene is TRBJ1-2, the V gene TRBV19; 7 nucleotides align to TRBD1. V lost 11 bases and J lost 5; bases outside the gene matches: 8. The V gene's germline CDR1 is LNHDA and CDR2 SQIVND (reference sequence). The CDR3 extends over 12 amino acids.

The chain is built from TRBV27 and TRBJ1-1, with 7 bases aligning to TRBD1. Trimming cost V 6 bases and J 4 bases; bases outside gene matches: 14. The CDR3 has 16 residues. Germline V gene data show CDR1 as MNHEY and CDR2 as SMNVEV (reference sequence). CDR3: CASSPTSRGDSTEAFF. CDR3 in DNA: TGTGCCAGCAGCCCAACCTCACGAGGGGACAGCACTGAAGCTTTCTTT.

The genes are TRBV9 and TRBJ2-1, with TRBD2 identical over 9 bases. Germline V gene lookup returns CDR1 SGDLS and CDR2 YYNGEE. This CDR3 region has 15 residues. Trimming removed 1 base from V and 8 bases from J; junction bases left unmatched: 7. This chain's CDR3 is CASSVIASGDYEQFF. CDR3 in DNA: TGTGCCAGCAGCGTAATCGCTAGCGGGGATTATGAGCAGTTCTTC. Variable domain in full (rest from reference TRBV9 and TRBJ2-1): DSGVTQTPKHLITATGQRVTLRCSPRSGDLSVYWYQQSLDQGLQFLIQYYNGEERAKGNILERFSAQQFPDLHSELNLSSLELGDSALYFCASSVIASGDYEQFFGPGTRLTVL.

The chain links TRBV2 to TRBJ1-5; TRBD1 matches at 9 bases. The CDR3 covers 13 residues. Germline lookup yields CDR1 SNHLY and CDR2 FYNNEI. The ends lost 8 bases at V and 4 bases at J; junction bases unmatched: 3. In nucleotides, the CDR3 is TGTGCCAGCGGAGGACAGGGGAATCAGCCCCAGCATTTT. It translates to CASGGQGNQPQHF.

This chain links TRBV5-5 with TRBJ2-5; D possibly corresponds to TRBD1 (5 bases). Trimming shortened V by 4 bases and J by 4 bases, and 23 bases separated the two germline ends. Germline CDR1 SGHKS, CDR2 YYEKEE (reference sequence). The CDR3 is 17 amino acids. The chain's CDR3 is CASSLTAPQGRGETQYF. CDR3 nucleotide sequence: TGTGCCAGCAGCCTGACTGCACCCCAGGGTAGAGGAGAGACCCAGTACTTC.

The CDR3 loop reads CASSSGTGVNEQYF. The CDR3 nucleotides are TGTGCCAGCAGCTCCGGGACAGGGGTGAACGAGCAGTACTTC. This sequence joins TRBV6-1 and TRBJ2-7; TRBD1 matches 10 bases. CDR1 MNHNS and CDR2 SASEGT come from the germline V gene. V lost 6 bases to trimming and J lost 5 bases; unmatched junction nucleotides: 7. This CDR3 is 14 amino acids long.

The chain combines TRBV5-5 with TRBJ1-4, with TRBD1 as a possible D gene (6 bases). Germline lookup yields CDR1 SGHKS and CDR2 YYEKEE (reference sequence). Trimming removed 0 bases from V and 10 bases from J, with 13 bases in between. This CDR3 is 14 amino acids long. The CDR3 nucleotides are TGTGCCAGCAGCTTGGATCAGGGGACCCTAAAACTGTTTTTT. Translating gives CASSLDQGTLKLFF.

This clone was recorded only once. V and J are TRBV10-3 and TRBJ1-5, with TRBD1 matching 9 bases. CDR1 is ENHRY and CDR2 is SYGVKD in the germline V gene. V dropped 10 bases and J dropped 9; count of bases not matched to a gene: 13. The CDR3 runs to 14 residues. This CDR3 is CATRDRAESLPQHF. The CDR3 DNA is TGTGCCACAAGGGACAGGGCCGAGTCACTGCCCCAGCATTTT.